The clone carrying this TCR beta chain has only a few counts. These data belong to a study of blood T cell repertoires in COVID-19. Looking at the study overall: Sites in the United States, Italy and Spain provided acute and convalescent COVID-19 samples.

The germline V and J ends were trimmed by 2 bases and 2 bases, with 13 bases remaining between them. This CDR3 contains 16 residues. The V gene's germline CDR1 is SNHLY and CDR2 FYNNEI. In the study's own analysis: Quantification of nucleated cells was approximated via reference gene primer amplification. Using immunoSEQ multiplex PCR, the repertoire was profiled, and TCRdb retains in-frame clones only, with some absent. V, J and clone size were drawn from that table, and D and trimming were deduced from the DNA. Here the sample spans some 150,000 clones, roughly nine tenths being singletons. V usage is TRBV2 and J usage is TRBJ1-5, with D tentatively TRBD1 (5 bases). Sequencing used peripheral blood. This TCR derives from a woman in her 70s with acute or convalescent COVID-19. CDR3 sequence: CASSEYQGGGNQPQHF. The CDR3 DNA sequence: TGTGCCAGCAGTGAATACCAGGGCGGGGGCAATCAGCCCCAGCATTTT.